These 32 T cell receptor beta chains originate from one sample sequenced in a study of Graves' ophthalmopathy and Graves' hyperthyroidism. Researchers took RNA transcripts and amplified TCR beta CDR3 regions from them. A first-round RT-PCR used HTBI primers, followed by a second-round multiplex PCR. TCRdb itself ran the multiplex PCR reads through MiXCR, one entry per CDR3 protein. The sample carries about 220,000 distinct CDR3 sequences, roughly 21% recorded once. The sample comprised peripheral blood. Receptors were obtained from a woman between 45 and 60 years old with Graves' ophthalmopathy.

The rearrangement links TRBV7-9 to TRBJ1-1; D is undetermined. CDR1 and CDR2 from the germline V gene are SEHNR and FQNEAQ (reference sequence). The CDR3 is made up of 12 amino acids. The ends were cut back, 1 base at V and 11 bases at J, with 11 bases in the middle. CDR3 nucleotides: TGTGCCAGCAGCTTAGTGGGTAGGATTGCTTTCTTT. Amino acid sequence: CASSLVGRIAFF.

At least ten counts were recorded for this clonotype. V usage is TRBV29-1 and J usage is TRBJ1-1, with 8 bases identical to TRBD1. Germline CDR1 reads SQVTM; CDR2 reads ANQGSEA. V trimming: 4 bases; J trimming: 11 bases; junction bases outside the gene matches: 6. The CDR3 loop spans 11 amino acids. CDR3 DNA: TGCAGCGTTGGACACAGGGGGGAGGCTTTCTTT. It specifies CSVGHRGEAFF.

This clonotype was counted many times. This rearrangement joins TRBV7-2 to TRBJ2-2; 7 nucleotides agree with TRBD1. The CDR3 consists of 14 residues. V lost 7 bases and J lost 5; bases outside the gene matches: 7. Germline V gene sequence: CDR1 SGHTA, CDR2 FQGNSA. Written as DNA, the CDR3 is TGTGCCAGCACTTCGAGGGGGCGGACCGGGGAGCTGTTTTTT. Protein sequence: CASTSRGRTGELFF. Combining the CDR3 with reference TRBV7-2 and TRBJ2-2 gives the whole variable domain GAGVSQSPSNKVTEKGKDVELRCDPISGHTALYWYRQSLGQGLEFLIYFQGNSAPDKSGLPSDRFSAERTGGSVSTLTIQRTQQEDSAVYLCASTSRGRTGELFFGEGSRLTVL.

V is TRBV12-3 or TRBV12-4 and J is TRBJ1-2; maybe TRBD1 (6 bases). CDR3 length equals 14 residues. Deletions cut 3 bases from V and 8 bases from J, with 16 bases between. The CDR3 is CASSFRGTSGGYTF. In DNA, the CDR3 is TGTGCCAGCAGTTTTAGGGGGACGTCAGGCGGCTACACCTTC.

This clonotype appeared many times. The chain is built from TRBV12-3 or TRBV12-4 and TRBJ1-1; a weak D match, TRBD1 (5 bases). V gave up 6 bases and J gave up 0 bases, with 23 bases separating them. CDR3 length equals 18 residues. For the CDR3, the DNA is TGTGCCAGCAGCCCCCAAGCGGAGAGACAGAGCATGAACACTGAAGCTTTCTTT. Translation gives CASSPQAERQSMNTEAFF.

This clonotype has more than one count but fewer than ten. The gene calls are TRBV7-3 and TRBJ2-2; D perhaps matches TRBD2 (5 bases). CDR1 SGHTA and CDR2 FQGTGA come from the germline V gene. The CDR3 totals 15 residues. With 6 bases removed from V and 6 bases from J, the gap between germline ends came to 17 bases. The chain's CDR3 is CASSHKLGGAGELFF. The CDR3 region has the DNA TGTGCCAGCAGTCACAAACTAGGCGGCGCCGGGGAGCTGTTTTTT.

This clonotype was seen at least ten times. This sequence joins TRBV4-2 and TRBJ2-5; TRBD2 matches at 8 bases. The CDR3 has 16 amino acids. The germline V gene encodes CDR1 LGHNA and CDR2 YNFKEQ. Germline trimming cut 0 bases from V and 2 bases from J; bases unmatched to any gene: 5. CDR3 DNA sequence: TGTGCCAGCAGCCAAGACCGGAGCGGGAGTCAAGAGACCCAGTACTTC. As protein: CASSQDRSGSQETQYF.

This chain links TRBV6-1 with TRBJ1-1, with 7 positions matching TRBD1. The CDR3 runs 13 residues. Trimming at V came to 9 bases and at J to 1 base, leaving 5 bases not matched to a gene. Germline lookup yields CDR1 MNHNS and CDR2 SASEGT. CDR3 region: CASRTGKNTEAFF. In DNA form, the CDR3 reads TGTGCCAGTCGGACAGGCAAGAACACTGAAGCTTTCTTT.

This sequence joins TRBV3-1 and TRBJ1-5; possible D gene TRBD1, 5 bases. The CDR3 is 17 amino acids. Looked up from germline, CDR1 is LGHDT and CDR2 is YNNKEL (reference sequence). Trimming cost V 2 bases and J 0 bases, with 14 bases left between them. The CDR3 nucleotides read TGTGCCAGCAGCCAAACGGGGTCAGGGTATAGCAATCAGCCCCAGCATTTT. Protein sequence: CASSQTGSGYSNQPQHF.

This clonotype was recorded many times. V usage is TRBV6-5 and J usage is TRBJ2-4, with TRBD2 as a possible D gene (5 bases). Germline assignment: CDR1 MNHEY and CDR2 SVGAGI. This CDR3 spans 15 amino acids. V was pared by 4 bases and J by 3 bases, with 13 bases between. The CDR3 coding sequence is TGTGCCAGCAGTTCACTAGAGATCGGCAAAAACATTCAGTACTTC. It is translated as CASSSLEIGKNIQYF.

The J gene is TRBJ1-2, the V gene TRBV12-3 or TRBV12-4; weak D call: TRBD1 (6 bases). The CDR3 sequence is 13 residues long. V lost 6 bases and J 5 bases, leaving 13 bases between the germline ends. The CDR3 region has the DNA TGTGCCAGCAGCCTACAGGGTTGGTATGGCTACACCTTC. This codes for CASSLQGWYGYTF.

This clonotype appeared many times. The chain uses TRBV6-2 or TRBV6-3 and TRBJ2-6, with D possibly called TRBD1 or TRBD2 (5 bases each). This CDR3 is built from 16 residues. Trimming removed 8 bases at V and 0 bases at J, with 14 bases between. CDR1 MNHEY and CDR2 SVGEGT come from the germline V gene. CDR3 region: CASDPGASSGANVLTF. In DNA, the CDR3 is TGTGCCAGCGATCCCGGGGCAAGCTCTGGGGCCAACGTCCTGACTTTC.

This clonotype was seen repeatedly, ten times or more. V and J are TRBV29-1 and TRBJ1-2; D is unclear. Trimming left V 4 bases short and J 8 bases short, with 8 bases between. This CDR3 is built from 10 residues. The germline CDR1 and CDR2 sequences are SQVTM and ANQGSEA. CDR3 region: CSVVGKGYTF. CDR3 DNA sequence: TGCAGCGTTGTCGGGAAAGGCTACACCTTC.

The chain carries TRBV12-3 or TRBV12-4 and TRBJ1-2; 11 bases line up with TRBD1. The CDR3 runs to 18 residues. The J segment lost 4 bases and the V segment lost 5 bases, leaving 15 bases of the junction unmatched. CDR3 DNA: TGTGCCAGCAGTCCCATTAAGGACAGGGGGCTTTTAAGCTATGGCTACACCTTC. It encodes CASSPIKDRGLLSYGYTF.

This clonotype occurred many times. The chain is built from TRBV15 and TRBJ2-7; a possible D gene is TRBD2 (5 bases). Germline V CDR1 and CDR2: LNHNV, YYDKDF (reference sequence). This CDR3 is 13 amino acids long. The ends were cut back, 3 bases at V and 0 bases at J, with 6 bases in the middle. In DNA form, the CDR3 reads TGTGCCACCAGCAGCGGGGACTCCTACGAGCAGTACTTC. Translation: CATSSGDSYEQYF.

This clonotype has a count of ten or more. The chain is built from TRBV30 and TRBJ1-5; 7 bases agree with TRBD1. Germline V gene data show CDR1 as GTSNPN and CDR2 as SVGIG (reference sequence). The CDR3 extends over 13 amino acids. After removal of 4 bases from V and 4 bases from J, the junction contained 4 bases not matched to a gene. This chain's CDR3 is CAWTQTGNQPQHF. CDR3 sequence (DNA): TGTGCCTGGACTCAGACAGGGAATCAGCCCCAGCATTTT.

The chain has TRBV5-1 and TRBJ1-1; D might be TRBD1 (5 bases). CDR1 is SGHRS and CDR2 is YFSETQ in the germline V gene. The CDR3 runs to 14 residues. Deletions cut 4 bases from V and 3 bases from J, with 13 bases between. The CDR3 sequence is CASSGSPGDTEAFF. CDR3 nucleotides: TGCGCCAGCAGCGGGTCTCCGGGGGACACTGAAGCTTTCTTT.

This clonotype showed up many times. The chain recombines TRBV2 with TRBJ1-2, with D perhaps matching TRBD1 (6 bases). Germline CDR1 and CDR2: SNHLY and FYNNEI. This CDR3 has 13 amino acids. Trimming left V 7 bases short and J 8 bases short, with 17 bases between. This CDR3 is CASITLGAEGYTF. The CDR3 DNA follows: TGTGCCAGCATAACTCTGGGGGCGGAAGGCTACACCTTC.

J is TRBJ1-2 and V is TRBV24-1; 8 bases align to TRBD1. This CDR3 spans 13 amino acids. V dropped 9 bases and J dropped 6; count of bases not matched to a gene: 8. Germline loops: CDR1 KGHDR, CDR2 SFDVKD. The CDR3 DNA follows: TGTGCCACCTCTCGGACAGGGAAGGATGGCTACACCTTC. Translating it yields CATSRTGKDGYTF.

This clonotype has a count of ten or more. The rearrangement joins TRBV19 to TRBJ2-2; weak D call: TRBD2 (6 bases). The germline gives CDR1 LNHDA, CDR2 SQIVND (reference sequence). Trimming removed 6 bases from V and 4 bases from J, with 9 bases in between. The CDR3 contains 13 residues. The CDR3 here is CASSGRGTGELFF. In DNA form, the CDR3 reads TGTGCCAGTAGCGGGAGAGGCACCGGGGAGCTGTTTTTT.

Many counts were recorded for this clonotype. The chain combines TRBV11-3 with TRBJ1-3, with TRBD1 as a possible D gene (5 bases). Looked up from germline, CDR1 is SGHNT and CDR2 is YENEEA. The CDR3 totals 15 residues. Trimming removed 2 bases at V and 4 bases at J, with 12 bases between. CDR3 sequence reads: CASSLRGNPGNTIYF. CDR3 in DNA: TGTGCCAGCAGCTTAAGGGGTAATCCGGGAAACACCATATATTTT.

This clonotype was recorded many times. The chain has TRBV28 and TRBJ1-3, with unresolved D. Trimming left V 4 bases short and J 3 bases short, with 13 bases between. The CDR3 totals 15 residues. Germline values: CDR1 MDHEN, CDR2 SYDVKM. This CDR3 reads CASSSRRTNGNTIYF. CDR3 bases: TGTGCCAGCAGTTCACGTCGGACGAATGGAAACACCATATATTTT.

This clonotype was seen repeatedly, ten times or more. V gene TRBV29-1 combines with J gene TRBJ2-7; 8 bases line up with TRBD1. Germline CDR1 reads SQVTM; CDR2 reads ANQGSEA. Germline trimming cut 2 bases from V and 0 bases from J; bases unmatched to any gene: 6. There are 15 residues in the CDR3. The CDR3 protein is CSVELTGASSYEQYF. The CDR3 DNA follows: TGCAGCGTTGAATTGACAGGGGCCAGCTCCTACGAGCAGTACTTC.

This clonotype occurred many times. The rearrangement uses TRBV20-1 and TRBJ1-1; D gene ambiguous. V was clipped by 0 bases and J by 3 bases, with 14 bases between them. CDR1 and CDR2 (germline): DFQATT, SNEGSKA (reference sequence). The CDR3 consists of 15 residues. CDR3 sequence (DNA): TGCAGTGCTAGAGATCCGGCGACGGCAGACACTGAAGCTTTCTTT. It translates to CSARDPATADTEAFF.

This clonotype was found many times. This rearrangement joins TRBV6-5 to TRBJ1-1; no definite D call. The CDR3 contains 17 residues. Between the trimmed V and J ends, which lost 0 bases and 1 base, there was a span of 15 bases. Germline-derived CDR1 and CDR2 are MNHEY and SVGAGI. CDR3 coding DNA: TGTGCCAGCAGTTACTCTACGGTTGTCCCCAGGAACACTGAAGCTTTCTTT. It codes for CASSYSTVVPRNTEAFF.

The chain couples TRBV20-1 to TRBJ1-1; 7 nucleotides align to TRBD1. The CDR3 totals 14 residues. Germline CDR1 is DFQATT and CDR2 is SNEGSKA (reference sequence). The ends lost 5 bases at V and 0 bases at J; junction bases unmatched: 6. In nucleotides, the CDR3 is TGCAGTGCTTTGGGGGGACAGCTGAACACTGAAGCTTTCTTT. Its translation: CSALGGQLNTEAFF.

This clonotype was detected many times. V usage is TRBV29-1 and J usage is TRBJ1-2; tentative D call: TRBD1 (6 bases). From germline, CDR1 is SQVTM and CDR2 ANQGSEA. The CDR3 spans 13 residues. V lost 5 bases and J lost 3, with 13 bases in between. The CDR3 spells CSVNGGDHYGYTF. The CDR3 DNA is TGCAGCGTTAACGGGGGCGATCACTATGGCTACACCTTC.

This clonotype was detected ten times or more. The chain is built from TRBV6-1 and TRBJ1-2, with 7 bases that match TRBD1. With 5 bases clipped from V and 4 bases from J, the junction kept 16 bases outside the gene matches. The CDR3 loop spans 17 amino acids. In germline, CDR1 is MNHNS, CDR2 SASEGT. The CDR3 DNA follows: TGTGCCAGCAGTCGTGGGGGGACAGCCTCCCAGGGCTATGGCTACACCTTC. This gives the protein CASSRGGTASQGYGYTF.

This clonotype was counted at least ten times. The V call is TRBV28, the J call TRBJ2-5, with D perhaps given as TRBD1 or TRBD2 (5 bases each). This CDR3 is 11 amino acids long. Germline V lookup: CDR1 MDHEN, CDR2 SYDVKM. Trimming shortened V by 5 bases and J by 7 bases, and 8 bases separated the two germline ends. CDR3 loop: CASSQRGTQYF. CDR3 coding DNA: TGTGCCAGCAGTCAGAGGGGGACCCAGTACTTC.

The genes are TRBV29-1 and TRBJ2-7; 10 positions agree with TRBD1. V gave up 2 bases and J gave up 5 bases; unmatched junction bases: 9. The CDR3 contains 15 residues. Per the germline V gene, CDR1 is SQVTM and CDR2 is ANQGSEA. CDR3 sequence reads: CSVESSGQGVDEQYF. The DNA for the CDR3 is TGCAGCGTTGAATCTTCAGGACAGGGGGTCGACGAGCAGTACTTC.

In its sample, this clonotype was seen many times. The rearrangement joins TRBV6-1 to TRBJ2-2; D is undetermined. Between the trimmed V and J ends, which lost 7 bases and 6 bases, there was a span of 12 bases. Germline assignment: CDR1 MNHNS and CDR2 SASEGT. The CDR3 sequence is 13 residues long. This chain's CDR3 is CASTTHKAGELFF. In DNA, the CDR3 is TGTGCCAGCACTACCCACAAGGCCGGGGAGCTGTTTTTT.

The chain's CDR3 is CASSLQGPQETQYF. CDR3 DNA: TGTGCCAGCAGCTTGCAGGGGCCCCAGGAGACCCAGTACTTC. The chain links TRBV5-6 to TRBJ2-5; a possible D gene is TRBD1 (6 bases). The CDR3 extends over 14 amino acids. V gave up 1 base and J gave up 5 bases, with 12 bases separating them. Germline-derived CDR1 and CDR2 are SGHDT and YYEEEE.